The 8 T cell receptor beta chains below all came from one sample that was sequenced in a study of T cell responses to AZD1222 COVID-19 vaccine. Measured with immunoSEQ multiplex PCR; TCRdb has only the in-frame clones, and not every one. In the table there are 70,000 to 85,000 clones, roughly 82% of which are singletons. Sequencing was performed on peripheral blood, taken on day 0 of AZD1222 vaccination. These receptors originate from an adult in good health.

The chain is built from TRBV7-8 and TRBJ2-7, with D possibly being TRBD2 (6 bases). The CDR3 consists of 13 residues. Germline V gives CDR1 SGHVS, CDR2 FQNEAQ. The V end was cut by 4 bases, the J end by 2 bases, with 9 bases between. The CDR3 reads CASSSGGPYEQYF. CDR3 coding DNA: TGTGCCAGCAGCTCTGGAGGGCCCTACGAGCAGTACTTC.

Written as DNA, the CDR3 is TGTGCTAGTGGTTTGCCGGGGGGTGGAAACACCATATATTTT. It specifies CASGLPGGGNTIYF. V and J are TRBV12-5 and TRBJ1-3; perhaps TRBD1 as D (5 bases). Deletions cut 2 bases from V and 3 bases from J, with 8 bases between. Germline-derived CDR1 and CDR2 are LGHNT and FRNRAP. This CDR3 spans 14 amino acids. The full variable domain, in which reference TRBV12-5 and TRBJ1-3 provide the parts outside the CDR3, is DARVTQTPRHKVTEMGQEVTMRCQPILGHNTVFWYRQTMMQGLELLAYFRNRAPLDDSGMPKDRFSAEMPDATLATLKIQPSEPRDSAVYFCASGLPGGGNTIYFGEGSWLTVV.

The CDR3 nucleotides read TGTGCCAGCAGTGCCGACAGGGCGAATCAGCCCCAGCATTTT. Protein sequence: CASSADRANQPQHF. The chain employs TRBV2 and TRBJ1-5, with 7 nucleotides matching TRBD1. V shed 4 bases and J 4 bases; nucleotides not matched to a gene: 4. From germline, CDR1 is SNHLY and CDR2 FYNNEI. The CDR3 has 14 residues. Full variable domain (missing parts from reference TRBV2 and TRBJ1-5): EPEVTQTPSHQVTQMGQEVILRCVPISNHLYFYWYRQILGQKVEFLVSFYNNEISEKSEIFDDQFSVERPDGSNFTLKIRSTKLEDSAMYFCASSADRANQPQHFGDGTRLSIL.

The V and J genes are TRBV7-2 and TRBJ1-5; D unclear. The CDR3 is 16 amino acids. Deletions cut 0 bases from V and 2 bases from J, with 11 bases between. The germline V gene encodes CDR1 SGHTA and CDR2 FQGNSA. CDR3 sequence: CASSLAGRSGNQPQHF. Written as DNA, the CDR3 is TGTGCCAGCAGCTTAGCGGGCAGGTCGGGCAATCAGCCCCAGCATTTT.

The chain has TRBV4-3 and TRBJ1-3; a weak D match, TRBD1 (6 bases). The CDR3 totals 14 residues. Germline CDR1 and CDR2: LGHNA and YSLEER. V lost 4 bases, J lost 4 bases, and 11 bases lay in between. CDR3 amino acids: CASSLQGSGNTIYF. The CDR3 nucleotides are TGCGCCAGCAGCCTCCAGGGGTCCGGAAACACCATATATTTT.

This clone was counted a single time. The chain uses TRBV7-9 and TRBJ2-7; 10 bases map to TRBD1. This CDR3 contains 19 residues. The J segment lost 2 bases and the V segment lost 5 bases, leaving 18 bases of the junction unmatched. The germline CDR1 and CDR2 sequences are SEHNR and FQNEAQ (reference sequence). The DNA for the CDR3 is TGTGCCAGCAGCACCCAGACAGGGGGCATGGAGGGTCGACCCTACGAGCAGTACTTC. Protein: CASSTQTGGMEGRPYEQYF. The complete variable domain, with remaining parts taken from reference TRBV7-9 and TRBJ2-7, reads DTGVSQNPRHKITKRGQNVTFRCDPISEHNRLYWYRQTLGQGPEFLTYFQNEAQLEKSRLLSDRFSAERPKGSFSTLEIQRTEQGDSAMYLCASSTQTGGMEGRPYEQYFGPGTRLTVT.

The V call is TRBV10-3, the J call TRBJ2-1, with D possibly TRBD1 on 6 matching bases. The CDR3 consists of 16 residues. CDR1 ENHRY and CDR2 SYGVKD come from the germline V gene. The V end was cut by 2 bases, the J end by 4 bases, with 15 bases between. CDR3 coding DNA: TGTGCCATCAGTGAGGGTGGGCAGGGGAAGTACAATGAGCAGTTCTTC. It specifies CAISEGGQGKYNEQFF.

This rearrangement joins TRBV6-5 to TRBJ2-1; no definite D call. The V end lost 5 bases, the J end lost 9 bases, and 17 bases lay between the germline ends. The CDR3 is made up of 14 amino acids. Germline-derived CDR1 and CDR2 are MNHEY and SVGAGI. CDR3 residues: CASSNRPGFGEQFF. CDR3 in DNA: TGTGCCAGCAGTAATCGGCCCGGGTTCGGTGAGCAGTTCTTC.